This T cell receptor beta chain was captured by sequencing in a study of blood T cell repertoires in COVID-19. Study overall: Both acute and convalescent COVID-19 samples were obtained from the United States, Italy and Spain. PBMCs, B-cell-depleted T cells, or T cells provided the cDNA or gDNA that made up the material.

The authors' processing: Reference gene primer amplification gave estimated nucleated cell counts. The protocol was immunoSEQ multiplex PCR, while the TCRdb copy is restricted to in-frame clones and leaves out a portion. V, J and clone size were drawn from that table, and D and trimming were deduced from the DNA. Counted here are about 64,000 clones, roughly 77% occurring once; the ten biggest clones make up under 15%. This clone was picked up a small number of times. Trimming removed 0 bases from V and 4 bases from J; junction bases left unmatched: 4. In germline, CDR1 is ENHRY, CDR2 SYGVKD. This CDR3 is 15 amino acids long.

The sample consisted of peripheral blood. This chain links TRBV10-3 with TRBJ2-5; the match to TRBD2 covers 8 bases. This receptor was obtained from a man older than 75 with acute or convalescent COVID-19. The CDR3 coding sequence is TGTGCCATCAGTGAGTCTGTAGCGGGGAGAGAGACCCAGTACTTC. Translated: CAISESVAGRETQYF.